This entry features one T cell receptor beta chain sequence. The record originates from a study of identifying expanded T cells in peripheral blood. Profiling relied on immunoSEQ multiplex PCR, and the TCRdb table lists in-frame clones only, not all of them. The sample has fewer than 85,000 clones; approximately 84% are singletons. The V end was cut by 0 bases, the J end by 9 bases, with 6 bases between. The germline CDR1 and CDR2 sequences are DFQATT and SNEGSKA (reference sequence). The CDR3 consists of 11 residues. The chain couples TRBV20-1 to TRBJ2-1; D is unclear. Sequenced material: blood. This TCR was sampled from a person aged 18 to 75 in good health. Here the CDR3 reads CSARDTPEQFF. The CDR3 coding sequence is TGCAGTGCTAGAGACACCCCTGAGCAGTTCTTC.